The TCR beta chain described here comes from a study of control samples from healthy donors and cancer patients. Germline CDR1 and CDR2: SGHRS and YFSETQ. The V end lost 2 bases, the J end lost 3 bases, and 5 bases lay between the germline ends. CDR3 length: 12 amino acids. Assay used: immunoSEQ multiplex PCR; TCRdb lists only in-frame clones, some missing. In the table there are 69,000 or so clones, 85% to 95% of which are singletons. Sequences were obtained from blood. The clonotype comes from a young woman in good health. The chain has TRBV5-1 and TRBJ1-1; no reliable D call. The CDR3 loop is CASSFPDTEAFF. The DNA for the CDR3 is TGCGCCAGCAGCTTCCCAGACACTGAAGCTTTCTTT.